One and the same sample provided the 10 T cell receptor beta chains below, sequenced in a study of shared clonotypes between healthy human individuals. Data came from immunoSEQ multiplex PCR; TCRdb stores just in-frame clones and leaves some out. The repertoire holds more than 1.2 million clones, approximately 98.5% seen once, with under 0.45% in the top ten. Sequences were obtained from naive CD4+ T cells sorted from blood. Stated subset: CD45RA+ positively selected. Receptor source: a man aged 25 to 40 in good health.

Note on this clone: This same CDR3 is encoded by further DNA sequences in the sample. The gene calls are TRBV5-1 and TRBJ2-3; a weak D match, TRBD2 (5 bases). The CDR3 is 14 amino acids. Trimming removed 0 bases at V and 3 bases at J, with 8 bases between. Germline CDR1 reads SGHRS; CDR2 reads YFSETQ. CDR3: CASSLAGVTDTQYF. The CDR3 DNA is TGCGCCAGCAGCTTGGCCGGGGTGACAGATACGCAGTATTTT.

This chain's CDR3 is CSVRRRLAGGDIQYF. CDR3 sequence (DNA): TGCAGCGTTCGCCGGCGACTAGCGGGAGGGGACATTCAGTACTTC. The chain is built from TRBV29-1 and TRBJ2-4, with TRBD2 identical over 14 bases. The CDR3 is 15 residues long. The V gene's germline CDR1 is SQVTM and CDR2 ANQGSEA. The V gene end was trimmed by 5 bases and the J gene end by 8 bases; junction bases not matched to a gene: 8.

The rearrangement uses TRBV28 and TRBJ2-1; 8 bases are a match to TRBD1. Trimming took 6 bases from V and 5 from J; bases not matched to a gene: 9. The CDR3 is made up of 15 amino acids. The V gene's germline CDR1 is MDHEN and CDR2 SYDVKM. In DNA form, the CDR3 reads TGTGCCAGCAGCCCCCTGGACAGGGTAGACAATGAGCAGTTCTTC. As protein: CASSPLDRVDNEQFF.

The chain links TRBV5-4 to TRBJ1-2; perhaps TRBD1 as D (5 bases). V lost 0 bases, J lost 4 bases, and 13 bases lay in between. CDR3 length equals 15 residues. Germline V gives CDR1 SGHNT, CDR2 YYREEE (reference sequence). CDR3 in amino acids: CASSLAQGNRYGYTF. The CDR3 DNA is TGTGCCAGCAGCTTGGCTCAGGGAAATCGCTATGGCTACACCTTC.

The chain employs TRBV7-6 and TRBJ2-1; D gene uncertain. CDR1 is SGHVS, CDR2 FNYEAQ, per germline. This CDR3 contains 13 residues. The V end was cut by 5 bases, the J end by 0 bases, with 5 bases between. The CDR3 DNA sequence: TGTGCCAGCAGCCTGAGCTCCTACAATGAGCAGTTCTTC. This translates into CASSLSSYNEQFF.

This clone was picked up one time. This chain connects TRBV14 to TRBJ2-5; tentatively, D is TRBD2 (5 bases). Germline CDR1 is SGHDN and CDR2 is FVKESK. Trimming shortened V by 0 bases and J by 5 bases, and 16 bases separated the two germline ends. The CDR3 contains 16 residues. The CDR3 loop is CASSQEVTRFDETQYF. CDR3 bases: TGTGCCAGCAGCCAAGAGGTTACTAGATTCGATGAGACCCAGTACTTC.

J is TRBJ2-7 and V is TRBV7-9; 7 nucleotides match TRBD2. J lost 1 base, V lost 1 base, and 4 bases had no gene match. The CDR3 extends over 15 amino acids. The germline V gene has CDR1 SEHNR and CDR2 FQNEAQ (reference sequence). CDR3 DNA: TGTGCCAGCAGCTTAGATGCTAGCGGATCCTACGAGCAGTACTTC. This codes for CASSLDASGSYEQYF.

The genes are TRBV29-1 and TRBJ2-1; 8 positions match TRBD1. The germline V gene has CDR1 SQVTM and CDR2 ANQGSEA. V shed 8 bases and J 9 bases; nucleotides not matched to a gene: 9. The CDR3 has 12 residues. The CDR3 sequence is CSLGQGSGEQFF. In DNA form, the CDR3 reads TGCAGCCTCGGACAGGGATCCGGTGAGCAGTTCTTC.

The rearrangement joins TRBV2 to TRBJ2-3; 10 nucleotides match TRBD2. V was pared by 4 bases and J by 3 bases, with 7 bases of the junction left unmatched. Germline assignment: CDR1 SNHLY and CDR2 FYNNEI. CDR3 length: 16 residues. The CDR3 here is CASSVLRTSGTDTQYF. The CDR3 DNA reads TGTGCCAGCAGTGTCTTGCGGACTAGCGGTACAGATACGCAGTATTTT.

The rearrangement uses TRBV11-2 and TRBJ2-7; TRBD1 matches 8 bases. Trimming removed 6 bases from V and 4 bases from J; junction bases left unmatched: 20. The CDR3 extends over 18 amino acids. Germline values: CDR1 SGHAT, CDR2 FQNNGV. The CDR3 loop reads CASSLFGTGLGYEYEQYF. CDR3 nucleotides: TGTGCCAGCAGTTTGTTTGGGACAGGTCTCGGCTATGAATACGAGCAGTACTTC.